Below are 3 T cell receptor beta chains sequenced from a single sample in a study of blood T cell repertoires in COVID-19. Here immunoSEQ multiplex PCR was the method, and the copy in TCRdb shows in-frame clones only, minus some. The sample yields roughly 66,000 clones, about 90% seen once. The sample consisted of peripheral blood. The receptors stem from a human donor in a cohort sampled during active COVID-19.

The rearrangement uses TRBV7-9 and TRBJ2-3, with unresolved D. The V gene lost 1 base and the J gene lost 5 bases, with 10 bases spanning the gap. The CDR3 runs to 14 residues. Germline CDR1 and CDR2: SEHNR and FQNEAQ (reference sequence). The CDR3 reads CASSLDQSGDTQYF. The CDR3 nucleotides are TGTGCCAGCAGCTTAGACCAGTCAGGAGATACGCAGTATTTT.

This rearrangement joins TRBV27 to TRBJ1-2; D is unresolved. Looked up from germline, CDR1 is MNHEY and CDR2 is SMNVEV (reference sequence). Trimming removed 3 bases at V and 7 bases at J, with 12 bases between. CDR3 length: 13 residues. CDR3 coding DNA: TGTGCCAGCAGTTTGTGGGCGGGAGGTGGCTACACCTTC. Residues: CASSLWAGGGYTF.

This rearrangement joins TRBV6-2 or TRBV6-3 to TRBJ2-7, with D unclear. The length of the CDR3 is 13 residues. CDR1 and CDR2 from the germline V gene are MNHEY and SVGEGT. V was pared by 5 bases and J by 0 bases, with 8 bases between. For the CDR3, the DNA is TGTGCCAGCAGTCCCTTCCCCTCCTACGAGCAGTACTTC. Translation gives CASSPFPSYEQYF.